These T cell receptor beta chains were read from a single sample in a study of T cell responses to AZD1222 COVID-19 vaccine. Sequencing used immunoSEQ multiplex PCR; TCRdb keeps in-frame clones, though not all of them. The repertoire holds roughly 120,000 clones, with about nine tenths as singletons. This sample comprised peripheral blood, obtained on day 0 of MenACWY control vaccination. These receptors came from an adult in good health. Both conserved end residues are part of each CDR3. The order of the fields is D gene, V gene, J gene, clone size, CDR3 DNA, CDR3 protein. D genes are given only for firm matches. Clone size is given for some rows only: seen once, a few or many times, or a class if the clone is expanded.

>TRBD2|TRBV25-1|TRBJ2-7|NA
TGTGCCAGCAGTGAATTAGGACTAGCGGGCTACGAGCAGTACTTC
CASSELGLAGYEQYF
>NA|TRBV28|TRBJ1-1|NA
TGTGCCAGCAGTTTCATGCCGGGCCTCCGGACTCCAAGAGGCACTGAAGCTTTCTTT
CASSFMPGLRTPRGTEAFF
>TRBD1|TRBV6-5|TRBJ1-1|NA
TGTGCCAGCAGGTCAGGGGGAGAGGGCACTGAAGCTTTCTTT
CASRSGGEGTEAFF
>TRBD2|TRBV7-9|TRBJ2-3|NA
TGTGCCAGCAGCCGTTTAGCGGGAAGCACAGATACGCAGTATTTT
CASSRLAGSTDTQYF
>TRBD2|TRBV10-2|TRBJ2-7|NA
TGCGCCAGCAGTGGCTCCGGGACTAGCGGCTCCTACGAGCAGTACTTC
CASSGSGTSGSYEQYF
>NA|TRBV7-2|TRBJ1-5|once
TGTGCCAGCAGCTTCGCAGGTTATAGCAATCAGCCCCAGCATTTT
CASSFAGYSNQPQHF
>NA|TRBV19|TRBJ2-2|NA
TGTGCCAGTAGTATAGGACAGAACACCGGGGAGCTGTTTTTT
CASSIGQNTGELFF
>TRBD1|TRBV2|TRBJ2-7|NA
TGTGCCAGCAGGGACAGGGGGCTAATCTCCTACGAGCAGTACTTC
CASRDRGLISYEQYF
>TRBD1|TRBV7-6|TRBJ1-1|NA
TGTGCCAGCAGCATCGGACAGGGGAGGCACACTGAAGCTTTCTTT
CASSIGQGRHTEAFF
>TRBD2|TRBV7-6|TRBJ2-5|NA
TGTGCCAGCAGCCATCAAGGAAGCGGGAGGGTAGGGCAAGAGACCCAGTACTTC
CASSHQGSGRVGQETQYF
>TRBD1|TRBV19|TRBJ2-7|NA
TGTGCCAGTAGTATAGCCCACAGGGGTAGGGACGAGCAGTACTTC
CASSIAHRGRDEQYF
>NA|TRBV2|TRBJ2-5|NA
TGTGCCAGCAGTCAACGGCGTCACTTGTACCAAGAGACCCAGTACTTC
CASSQRRHLYQETQYF
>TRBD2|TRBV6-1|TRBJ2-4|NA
TGTGCCAGCAGTGATCCGCGGACTAGCGGACAAAACATTCAGTACTTC
CASSDPRTSGQNIQYF
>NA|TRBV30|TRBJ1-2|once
TGTGCCTGGAGTATCCCTCGGGGGAACGGTGGCTACACCTTC
CAWSIPRGNGGYTF
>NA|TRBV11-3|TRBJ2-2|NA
TGTGCCAGCAGCCCGACTAGAGGAGGCACCGGGGAGCTGTTTTTT
CASSPTRGGTGELFF
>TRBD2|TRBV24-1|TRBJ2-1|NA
TGTGCCACCAGTGATTCCCGGGTGGGGGGGGATGAGCAGTTCTTC
CATSDSRVGGDEQFF
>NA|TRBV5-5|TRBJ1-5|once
TGTGCCAGCAGTCCGGGTCTGGACAGAAGCAATCAGCCCCAGCATTTT
CASSPGLDRSNQPQHF
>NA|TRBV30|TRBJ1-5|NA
TGTGCCTGGAGTAGAGGGAATAGCAATCAGCCCCAGCATTTT
CAWSRGNSNQPQHF
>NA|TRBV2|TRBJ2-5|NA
TGTGCCAGCAGATTAGAGGAGACCCAGTACTTC
CASRLEETQYF
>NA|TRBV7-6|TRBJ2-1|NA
TGTGCCAGCAGCTTAGCTGGCGGGCAAGACTACAATGAGCAGTTCTTC
CASSLAGGQDYNEQFF
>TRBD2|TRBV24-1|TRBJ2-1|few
TGTGCCACCAGTGGGGCCGGGGGACTAGCGGGAGTTCCCTCCTACAATGAGCAGTTCTTC
CATSGAGGLAGVPSYNEQFF
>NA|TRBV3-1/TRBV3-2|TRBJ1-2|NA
TGTGCCAGCAGCCAAGCAGGGGCAAACTATGGCTACACCTTC
CASSQAGANYGYTF
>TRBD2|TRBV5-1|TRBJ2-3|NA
TGCGCCAGCAGCTTAAGCGGCGCGGGGGGCCCCACAGATACGCAGTATTTT
CASSLSGAGGPTDTQYF
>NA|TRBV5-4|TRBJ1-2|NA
TGTGCCAGCAGCTTGGACAGATACTATGGCTACACCTTC
CASSLDRYYGYTF
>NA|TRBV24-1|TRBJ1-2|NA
TGTGCCACCAGTCGCCGGGACACGGGAGGCTACACCTTC
CATSRRDTGGYTF
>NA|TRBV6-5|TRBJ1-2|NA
TGTGCCAGCCGCCCGGCTAACTATGGCTACACCTTC
CASRPANYGYTF
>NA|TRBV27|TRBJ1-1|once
TGTGCCAGCAGTCCCCGGTTAGGGGGGACTGAAGCTTTCTTT
CASSPRLGGTEAFF
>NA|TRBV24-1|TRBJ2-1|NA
TGTGCCACCAGTGATGACGGGCACAATGAGCAGTTCTTC
CATSDDGHNEQFF
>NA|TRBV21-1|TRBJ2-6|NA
TGTGCCAGCAGCAAAAAGGGACGGGACGCGAGTGCGGGGGCCAACGTCCTGACTTTC
CASSKKGRDASAGANVLTF
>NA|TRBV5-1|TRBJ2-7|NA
TGCGCCAGCAGCTTGGACAGCGGACCAACCTACGAGCAGTACTTC
CASSLDSGPTYEQYF
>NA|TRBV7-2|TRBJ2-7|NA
TGTGCCAGCAGACGTGGCCGAGTGGGGGAGCAGTACTTC
CASRRGRVGEQYF
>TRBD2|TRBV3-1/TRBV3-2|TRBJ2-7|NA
TGTGCCAGCAGCCTTAGCGGGGCCCTCGAGCAGTACTTC
CASSLSGALEQYF
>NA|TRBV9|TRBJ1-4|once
TGTGCCAGCAGCGCGGGTAGGGGGTATAATGAAAAACTGTTTTTT
CASSAGRGYNEKLFF
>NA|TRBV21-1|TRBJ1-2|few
TGTGCCAGCAGCCTCGACAGGGATTCTAACTATGGCTACACCTTC
CASSLDRDSNYGYTF
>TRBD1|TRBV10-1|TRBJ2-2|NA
TGCGCCAGCAGTGAAGGACAGGGGAGGACCGGGGAGCTGTTTTTT
CASSEGQGRTGELFF
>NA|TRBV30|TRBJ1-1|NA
TGTGCCTGGAGTCCAGGGGTGGGGACTGAAGCTTTCTTT
CAWSPGVGTEAFF
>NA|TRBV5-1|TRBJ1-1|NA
TGCGCCAGCAGTCGGCAGGGAACTGAAGCTTTCTTT
CASSRQGTEAFF
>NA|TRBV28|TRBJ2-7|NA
TGTGCCAGCAGCCGAGGTGGCTCTGTCAAGTACGAGCAGTACTTC
CASSRGGSVKYEQYF
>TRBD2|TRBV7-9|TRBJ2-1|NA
TGTGCCAGCAGCCGGGGGACTAGCCACAACAATGAGCAGTTCTTC
CASSRGTSHNNEQFF
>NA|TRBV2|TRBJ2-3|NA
TGTGCCAGCAGTGTGGTGGACCCTAGCACAGATACGCAGTATTTT
CASSVVDPSTDTQYF
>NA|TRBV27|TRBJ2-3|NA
TGTGCCACCCTAATGACAGTAACCCCCACGTCTCCGCAGTATTTT
CATLMTVTPTSPQYF
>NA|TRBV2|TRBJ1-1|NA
TGTGCCAGCAGCTGGGGGGGGAACACTGAAGCTTTCTTT
CASSWGGNTEAFF
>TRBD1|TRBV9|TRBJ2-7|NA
TGTGCCAGCAGCTCCGCGGACAGGGCTGCTCAGCAGTACTTC
CASSSADRAAQQYF
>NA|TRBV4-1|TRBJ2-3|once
TGCGCCAGCAGCCAAGCCCCCCGGACAGATACGCAGTATTTT
CASSQAPRTDTQYF
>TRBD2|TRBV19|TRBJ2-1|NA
TGTGCCAGTGAGGCTAGCGGGGGGTACAATGAGCAGTTCTTC
CASEASGGYNEQFF
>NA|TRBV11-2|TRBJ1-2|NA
TGTGCCAGCAGCTTAGGGAGGGGGAGATATGGCTACACCTTC
CASSLGRGRYGYTF
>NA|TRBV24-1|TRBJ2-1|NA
TGTGCCACCAGTGGGCACAATGAGCAGTTCTTC
CATSGHNEQFF
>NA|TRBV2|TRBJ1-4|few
TGTGCCAGCTCTACTGTTCAGGGATCTCGTGAAAAACTGTTTTTT
CASSTVQGSREKLFF
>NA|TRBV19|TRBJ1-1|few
TGTGCCAGTCGTACGGGGTTTGGCACTGAAGCTTTCTTT
CASRTGFGTEAFF
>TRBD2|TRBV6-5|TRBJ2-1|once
TGTGCCAGCAGTTACGCGTCTAGCGGCCCCTACAATGAGCAGTTCTTC
CASSYASSGPYNEQFF
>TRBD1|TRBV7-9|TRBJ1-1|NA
TGTGCCAGCAGCTGGGACAGGGGGGAAAACACTGAAGCTTTCTTT
CASSWDRGENTEAFF
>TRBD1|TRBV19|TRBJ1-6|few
TGTGCCAGTAGTGACAGGGGGAAGACCCTCCACTTT
CASSDRGKTLHF
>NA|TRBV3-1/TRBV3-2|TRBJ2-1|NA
TGTGCCAGCAGCCAAGAAGGGGCTTCCTACAATGAGCAGTTCTTC
CASSQEGASYNEQFF
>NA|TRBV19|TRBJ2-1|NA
TGTGCCAGTAAAGGAGAGGAGAATGAGCAGTTCTTC
CASKGEENEQFF
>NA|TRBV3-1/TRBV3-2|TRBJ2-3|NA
TGTGCCAGCAGCCAAACGACAGGTTCTAGCACAGATACGCAGTATTTT
CASSQTTGSSTDTQYF
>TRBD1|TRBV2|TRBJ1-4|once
TGTGCCAGCAGTCGGACAGGGGGAAATGAAAAACTGTTTTTT
CASSRTGGNEKLFF
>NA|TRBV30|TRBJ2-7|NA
TGTGCCTGGAGTCTTGGCGAGCAGTACTTC
CAWSLGEQYF
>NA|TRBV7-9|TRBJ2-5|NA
TGTGCCAGCAACAGGGCTAGGGCAGATCAAGAGACCCAGTACTTC
CASNRARADQETQYF
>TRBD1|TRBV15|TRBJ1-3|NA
TGTGCCACCGGGACAGGGCACTCTGGAAACACCATATATTTT
CATGTGHSGNTIYF